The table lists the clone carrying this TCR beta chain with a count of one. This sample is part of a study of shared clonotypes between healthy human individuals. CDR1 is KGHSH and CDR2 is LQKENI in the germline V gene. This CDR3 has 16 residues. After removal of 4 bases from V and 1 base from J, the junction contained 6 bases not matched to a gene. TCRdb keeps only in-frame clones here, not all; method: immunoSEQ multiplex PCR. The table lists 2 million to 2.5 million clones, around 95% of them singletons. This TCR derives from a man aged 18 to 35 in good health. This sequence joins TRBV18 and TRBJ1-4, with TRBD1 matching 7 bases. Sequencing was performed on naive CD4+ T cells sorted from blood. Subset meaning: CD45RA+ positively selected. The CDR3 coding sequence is TGTGCCAGCTCACAGGGGACAGTGGGAACTAATGAAAAACTGTTTTTT. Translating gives CASSQGTVGTNEKLFF.